A selection of T cell receptor beta chains follows, all from one sample in a study of T-cell memory formation after mild COVID-19. TCRdb re-called the 5' RACE reads with MiXCR, one entry per CDR3 protein. This table has about 470,000 distinct CDR3 sequences, 18% appearing once. Sequencing was performed on PBMCs or a T cell subset sorted from them (not recorded which). The receptors derive from an adult woman who had mild COVID-19 (a few samples of this study predate the infection). Cell type and time point are not known. Both conserved end residues are part of each CDR3. A D gene is named only where the DNA matches it firmly. Clone size is shown for a subset of rows, as once, few, many or a class of expanded clone.

>TRBJ2-1|few|TRBV6-1|NA
CASRHDQSTQFF
TGTGCCAGCAGGCATGACCAAAGCACTCAGTTCTTC
>TRBJ1-5|NA|TRBV30|TRBD1
CAWSPRQGSSNQPQHF
TGTGCCTGGAGTCCACGACAGGGGAGTAGCAATCAGCCCCAGCATTTT
>TRBJ1-1|NA|TRBV24-1|NA
CATSDLPPFEGVGDTEAFF
TGTGCCACCAGTGATTTGCCACCCTTTGAGGGGGTCGGTGACACTGAAGCTTTCTTT
>TRBJ1-1|NA|TRBV5-4|NA
CASTRGELMNTEAFF
TGTGCCAGCACCCGGGGGGAACTAATGAACACTGAAGCTTTCTTT
>TRBJ2-5|few|TRBV5-1|NA
CASSLAGQTALEAQYF
TGCGCCAGCAGCTTGGCCGGCCAAACCGCCCTGGAGGCCCAGTACTTC
>TRBJ2-3|many|TRBV6-2/TRBV6-3|NA
CASMQGTDTQYF
TGTGCCAGCATGCAGGGCACAGATACGCAGTATTTT
>TRBJ2-6|few|TRBV9|NA
CASHSGANVLTF
TGTGCCAGCCACTCTGGGGCCAACGTCCTGACTTTC
>TRBJ1-2|NA|TRBV6-1|TRBD1
CASSAGQNYGYTF
TGTGCCAGCAGTGCGGGACAGAACTATGGCTACACCTTC
>TRBJ1-1|NA|TRBV19|NA
CVSSFLENTEAFF
TGTGTCAGTAGCTTTCTAGAGAACACTGAAGCTTTCTTT
>TRBJ2-3|NA|TRBV6-2/TRBV6-3|TRBD2
CASSNSGTTDTQYF
TGTGCCAGCAGCAATAGCGGGACCACAGATACGCAGTATTTT
>TRBJ2-1|NA|TRBV7-6|TRBD1
CASSPRTGTGSNEQFF
TGTGCCAGCAGCCCTCGAACCGGGACAGGGTCGAATGAGCAGTTCTTC
>TRBJ2-6|NA|TRBV7-9|NA
CASSMVRLQGSISGANVLTF
TGTGCCAGCAGCATGGTTCGGCTCCAGGGATCAATATCTGGGGCCAACGTCCTGACTTTC
>TRBJ2-2|few|TRBV9|NA
CASSAPGIVGELFF
TGTGCCAGCAGCGCCCCAGGAATCGTCGGGGAGCTGTTTTTT
>TRBJ1-3|NA|TRBV5-1|NA
CASSLLGDPGNTIYF
TGCGCCAGCAGCCTCTTGGGGGACCCTGGAAACACCATATATTTT
>TRBJ2-3|NA|TRBV25-1|TRBD2
CASSEVAGTTDTQYF
TGTGCCAGCAGTGAAGTAGCGGGAACAACAGATACGCAGTATTTT
>TRBJ2-3|NA|TRBV9|NA
CASSVDSLSTDTQYF
TGTGCCAGCAGCGTAGACAGCCTTAGCACAGATACGCAGTATTTT
>TRBJ1-1|few|TRBV29-1|NA
CSVLRGNTEAFF
TGCAGCGTCCTCAGGGGGAACACTGAAGCTTTCTTT